This T cell receptor beta chain derives from a study of blood T cell repertoires in COVID-19. As for the study in general: Whether acute or convalescent, the COVID-19 samples came from the United States, Italy and Spain.

The V end was cut by 4 bases, the J end by 8 bases, with 13 bases between. The CDR3 spans 13 residues. Germline CDR1 is SGHNT and CDR2 is YYREEE (reference sequence). Participants were aged about 18 to 90 years, lived in 24 US areas, and enrolled virtually. Participants had their cohort set by participant-reported clinical history. Clones were sequenced by immunoSEQ multiplex PCR, and TCRdb holds only the in-frame ones, with some missing. This sample yields some 530,000 clones, of which 70% to 90% are seen a single time; approximately 8% belongs to the top ten. The sample taken for sequencing was PBMCs or T cells enriched from blood (not recorded which). The source of this sequence is a woman between 55 and 75 years old who had recovered from COVID-19. The chain uses TRBV5-4 and TRBJ2-1, with a tentative D call TRBD1 (6 bases). DNA for the CDR3: TGTGCCAGCAGCGTACAGGGAGTGGATGAGCAGTTCTTC. This encodes CASSVQGVDEQFF.